The text below deals with one T cell receptor beta chain. Its antigen remains unidentified. Qualities for individual bases were not recorded, and no much larger clone is one base off. The run used an Illumina NovaSeq 6000. cDNA libraries for TCRalpha and TCRbeta were prepared by 5'RACE using constant-segment primers, with sample barcodes and unique molecular identifiers added. RNA was extracted from every sample with Trizol reagent. Library amplification was performed in two PCR steps, and a second sample barcode and Illumina TruSeq adapters were introduced in the second step. Sequencing of libraries was performed on an Illumina NovaSeq with 2 x 150 bp paired-end reads. The authors' analysis ran thus. Demultiplexing of reads and collapsing into UMI-guided consensus sequences were performed with migec v1.2.7. Using mixcr v2.1.11, the UMI consensuses were aligned to TRA and TRB V and J templates and assembled into clonotypes. A clonotype was counted as expanded or contracted only if both edgeR and NoisET called the change significant, with noise models trained on biological replicates. For edgeR calls, the thresholds were a false discovery rate-adjusted p below 0.01 and a log2 fold-change of 1. As an exploratory analysis of dynamics, PCA with hierarchical clustering was applied to max-normalized trajectories of the 1000 most abundant clonotypes. Separately sequenced CD4+ and CD8+ repertoires were used to assign a CD4 or CD8 phenotype to each responding clone. Through fastp at Q25 and MiXCR, TCRdb rebuilt clones from the public reads, retaining in-frame beta chains. For every CDR3 protein sequence, its rows merge into one entry that carries the most common genes and DNA. These V and J calls derive from TCRdb rather than the authors' analysis. Across this sample there are 430,000 or so distinct CDR3 sequences, with nearly 25% seen only once. The ten largest clonotypes hold about an eighth of the sample.

CDR1 and CDR2, looked up from the germline V gene, are SGHVS and FNYEAQ. The CDR3 has 17 amino acids, counting the end cysteine and phenylalanine. Of the read, only the CDR3 DNA is kept; its 51 bases are in frame from base 1. A distance of 17 bases separates the germline ends of V and J, which lose 5 bases and 0 bases respectively. The data were obtained in a study of T-cell memory formation after mild COVID-19 (dated by TCRdb to 2020 to 2022). Regarding the complete study: TCR sequence clusters from the two donors were found to be largely donor specific. The cohort comprised two young, previously healthy adult volunteers, one female and one male. Longitudinal TCRalpha and TCRbeta repertoire sequencing tracked T-cell clones expanding and contracting after mild COVID-19 in a couple of donors.

The paper as a whole reports these results and caveats: The detection of some responding clones in pre-infection memory suggests that pre-existing cross-reactive memory T cells joined the SARS-CoV-2 response. Contracting CD4+ clones were located mainly in the CM and EM memory subsets, whereas CD8+ clones were found to be enriched in EMRA. Clones that contracted from day 15 to 85 showed balanced CD4/CD8 phenotypes, whereas a second wave of clones that expanded from day 15 to 37 leaned towards CD4+. The second-wave clones that peaked on day 37 were not confirmed to be SARS-CoV-2 specific. The study included only a couple of mild cases, and larger cohorts that include severe cases with pre-infection samples were judged to be necessary.

PBMCs were isolated by Ficoll-Paque density gradient centrifugation. The chain joins TRBV7-6 to TRBJ1-5, with the D gene not confidently named. This TCR was recovered from an adult woman who had mild COVID-19 (a few samples of this study predate the infection). The sample titles of this study are shuffled in the database, so cell type and time point are left out; the donor was told from shared clones. The sample consisted of PBMCs or a T cell subset sorted from them (not recorded which). The nucleotide sequence is TGTGCCAGCAGCCCCCTTCCGCAGGCCTCTAGCAATCAGCCCCAGCATTTT. Translated, this is CASSPLPQASSNQPQHF. Extended through the reference TRBV7-6 and TRBJ1-5 proteins, this CDR3 yields the full variable domain: GAGVSQSPRYKVTKRGQDVALRCDPISGHVSLYWYRQALGQGPEFLTYFNYEAQQDKSGLPNDRFSAERPEGSISTLTIQRTEQRDSAMYRCASSPLPQASSNQPQHFGDGTRLSIL.